Listed below are T cell receptor beta chains from one sample, sequenced in a study of regulatory T cells in long-lasting Graves disease. TCRdb re-called the multiplex PCR reads through MiXCR, storing one row per CDR3 protein. Among hundreds of thousands of distinct CDR3 sequences, roughly 15% were seen once, and the ten largest hold 18%. These same records also appear under a second study, on T cells in Graves' hyperthyroidism and ophthalmopathy.

Material: peripheral blood mononuclear cells (PBMCs), obtained at new diagnosis, from a patient treated with antithyroid drugs. The receptors were sampled from a woman aged 25 to 39 with Graves disease. CDR3s include the opening cysteine and the closing phenylalanine or tryptophan. The D gene is left open where the match is weak. Size values are once, few and many counts, or a class for expanded clones, and some rows have none.

15	TRBV19	TRBJ1-5	few	.	TGTGCCACGAAGCTCTCAGGGACTAGCAATCAGCCCCAGCATTTT	CATKLSGTSNQPQHF
13	TRBV28	TRBJ1-2	many	TRBD1	TGTGCCAGCAGCTACAGGGGGCTAAATGGCTACACCTTC	CASSYRGLNGYTF
16	TRBV20-1	TRBJ1-1	many	.	TGCAGTGCTAGAGATCCCCAGGGTCCTAAGAACACTGAAGCTTTCTTT	CSARDPQGPKNTEAFF
15	TRBV18	TRBJ1-6	.	TRBD1	TGTGCCAGCTCGACAACCGGGACAGAACTTTCACCCCTCCACTTT	CASSTTGTELSPLHF
15	TRBV27	TRBJ1-5	many	TRBD1	TGTGCCAGCAGTTCCCGGGACAGGGTAGATCAGCCCCAGCATTTT	CASSSRDRVDQPQHF
21	TRBV19	TRBJ1-1	.	TRBD1	TGTGCCAGTAGTATCCGCGGGAAGGACAGGGGGCGTTTAGGGGCCTGGACTGAAGCTTTCTTT	CASSIRGKDRGRLGAWTEAFF
14	TRBV5-1	TRBJ1-5	many	.	TGCGCCAGCAGCTTGGGGGAAATAAATCAGCCCCAGCATTTT	CASSLGEINQPQHF
16	TRBV5-1	TRBJ2-3	.	.	TGCGCCAGCAGCTTGGCCCCAGCGGAATTACCAGATACGCAGTATTTT	CASSLAPAELPDTQYF
17	TRBV19	TRBJ2-1	.	.	TGTGCCAGTAGTTTTACGGCTGGCGGAGACTCCTACAATGAGCAGTTCTTC	CASSFTAGGDSYNEQFF
12	TRBV29-1	TRBJ1-2	many	.	TGCAGCGTTGTCGGGCAGGGCTATGGCTACACCTTC	CSVVGQGYGYTF
15	TRBV2	TRBJ2-5	many	.	TGTGCCAGCAGAGAAACCGGGACCGAACAAGAGACCCAGTACTTC	CASRETGTEQETQYF
12	TRBV6-1	TRBJ2-7	few	.	TGTGCCAGCAGCCCATCACATTACGAGCAGTACTTC	CASSPSHYEQYF
18	TRBV28	TRBJ2-2	many	.	TGTGCCAGCATAGGGGGGGCGAACCCCCTATCGAACACCGGGGAGCTGTTTTTT	CASIGGANPLSNTGELFF
16	TRBV28	TRBJ2-2	few	.	TGTGCCAGCAGCCTAAGGGTAGCGGAGAACACCGGGGAGCTGTTTTTT	CASSLRVAENTGELFF
15	TRBV20-1	TRBJ2-5	.	.	TGCAGTGCTGAGGGGGGGGTCTCTGTCCAAGAGACCCAGTACTTC	CSAEGGVSVQETQYF
14	TRBV7-2	TRBJ1-6	.	.	TGTGCCAGCAGCAATCAACGGGGCAATTCACCCCTCCACTTT	CASSNQRGNSPLHF
15	TRBV11-2	TRBJ2-2	many	TRBD1	TGTGCCAGCAGCTTATGGACAGGAAACACCGGGGAGCTGTTTTTT	CASSLWTGNTGELFF
18	TRBV24-1	TRBJ2-1	.	TRBD2	TGTGCCACCAGTGATTCCGGCCGGGCTAGCGGCTCCTACAATGAGCAGTTCTTC	CATSDSGRASGSYNEQFF
16	TRBV28	TRBJ1-4	many	.	TGTGCCAGCAGCAATACTCTAAACAGTCTTAATGAAAAACTGTTTTTT	CASSNTLNSLNEKLFF
15	TRBV27	TRBJ2-2	few	TRBD1	TGTGCCAGCAGTTCATGGACAGGGATCACCGGGGAGCTGTTTTTT	CASSSWTGITGELFF